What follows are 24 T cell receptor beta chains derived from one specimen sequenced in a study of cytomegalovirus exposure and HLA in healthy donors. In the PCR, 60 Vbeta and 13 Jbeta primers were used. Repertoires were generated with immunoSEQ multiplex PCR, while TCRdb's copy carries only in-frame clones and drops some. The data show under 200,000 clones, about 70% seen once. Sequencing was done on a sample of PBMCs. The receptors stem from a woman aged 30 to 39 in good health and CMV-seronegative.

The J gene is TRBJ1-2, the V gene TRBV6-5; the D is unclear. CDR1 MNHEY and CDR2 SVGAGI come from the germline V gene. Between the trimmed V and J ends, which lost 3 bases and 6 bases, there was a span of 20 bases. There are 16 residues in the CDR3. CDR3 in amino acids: CASSYNVVDPGNGYTF. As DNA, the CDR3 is TGTGCCAGCAGTTATAATGTAGTGGACCCGGGAAATGGCTACACCTTC.

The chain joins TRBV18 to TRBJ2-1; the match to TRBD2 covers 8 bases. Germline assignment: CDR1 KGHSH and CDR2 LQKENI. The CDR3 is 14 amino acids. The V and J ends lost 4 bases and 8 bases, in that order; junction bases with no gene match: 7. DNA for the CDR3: TGTGCCAGCTCACTGGCGGGGGGTTCATATGAGCAGTTCTTC. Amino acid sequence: CASSLAGGSYEQFF.

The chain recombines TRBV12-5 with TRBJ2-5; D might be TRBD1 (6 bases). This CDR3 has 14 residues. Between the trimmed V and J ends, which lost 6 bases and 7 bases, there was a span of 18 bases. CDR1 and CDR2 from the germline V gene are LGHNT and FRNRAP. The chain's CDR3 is CASGSAPPQGTQYF. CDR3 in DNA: TGTGCTAGTGGCAGCGCACCCCCACAGGGGACCCAGTACTTC.

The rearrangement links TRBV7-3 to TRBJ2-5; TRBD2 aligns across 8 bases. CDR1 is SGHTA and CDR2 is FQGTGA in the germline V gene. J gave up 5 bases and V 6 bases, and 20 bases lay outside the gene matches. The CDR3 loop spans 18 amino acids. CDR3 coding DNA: TGTGCCAGCAGGTCCACTCTCCTACGGGGGGGCACGGGTGAGACCCAGTACTTC. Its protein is CASRSTLLRGGTGETQYF.

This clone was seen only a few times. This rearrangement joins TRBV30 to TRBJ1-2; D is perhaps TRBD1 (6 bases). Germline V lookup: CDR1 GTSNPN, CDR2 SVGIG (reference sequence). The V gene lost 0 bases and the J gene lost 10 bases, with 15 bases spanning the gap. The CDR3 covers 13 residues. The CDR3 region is CAWSVNRDGIYTF. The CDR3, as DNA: TGTGCCTGGAGTGTAAACAGGGACGGGATCTACACCTTC.

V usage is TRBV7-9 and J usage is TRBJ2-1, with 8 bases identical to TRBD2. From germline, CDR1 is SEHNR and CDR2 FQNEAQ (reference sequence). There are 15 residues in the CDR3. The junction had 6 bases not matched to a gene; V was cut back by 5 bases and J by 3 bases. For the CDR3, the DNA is TGTGCCAGCAGCGTAGGACTAGCTATCTACAATGAGCAGTTCTTC. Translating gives CASSVGLAIYNEQFF.

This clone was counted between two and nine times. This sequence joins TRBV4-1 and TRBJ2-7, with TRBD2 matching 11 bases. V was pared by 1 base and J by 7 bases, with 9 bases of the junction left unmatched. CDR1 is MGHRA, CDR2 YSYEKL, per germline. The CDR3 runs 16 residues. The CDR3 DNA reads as TGCGCCAGCAGCCAAGGTAGCGGGGGGGCTGGGCGAGAGCAGTACTTC. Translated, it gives CASSQGSGGAGREQYF.

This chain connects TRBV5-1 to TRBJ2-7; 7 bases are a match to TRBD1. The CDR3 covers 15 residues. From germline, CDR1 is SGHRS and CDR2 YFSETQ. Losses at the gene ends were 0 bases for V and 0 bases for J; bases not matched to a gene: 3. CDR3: CASSLGPGGSYEQYF. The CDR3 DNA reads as TGCGCCAGCAGCTTGGGTCCAGGGGGCTCCTACGAGCAGTACTTC.

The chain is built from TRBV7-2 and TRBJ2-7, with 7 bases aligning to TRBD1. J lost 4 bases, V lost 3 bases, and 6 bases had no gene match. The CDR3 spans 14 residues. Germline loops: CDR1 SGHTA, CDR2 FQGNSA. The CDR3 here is CASSLETGMYEQYF. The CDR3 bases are TGTGCCAGCAGCTTGGAGACAGGGATGTACGAGCAGTACTTC.

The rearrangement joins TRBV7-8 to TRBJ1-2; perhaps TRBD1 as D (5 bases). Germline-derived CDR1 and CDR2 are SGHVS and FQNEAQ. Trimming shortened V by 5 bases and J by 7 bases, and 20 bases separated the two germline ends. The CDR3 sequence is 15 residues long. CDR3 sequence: CASSPRGGKSSGYTF. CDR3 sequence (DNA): TGTGCCAGCAGCCCCCGCGGGGGGAAGTCAAGTGGCTACACCTTC.

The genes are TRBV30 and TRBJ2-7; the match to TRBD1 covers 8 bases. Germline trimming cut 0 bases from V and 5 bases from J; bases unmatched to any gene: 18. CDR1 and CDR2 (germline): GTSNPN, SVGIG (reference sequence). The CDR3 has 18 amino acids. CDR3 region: CAWSVSLARQGNGDEQYF. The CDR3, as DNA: TGTGCCTGGAGTGTAAGCCTCGCTCGACAGGGGAATGGGGACGAGCAGTACTTC.

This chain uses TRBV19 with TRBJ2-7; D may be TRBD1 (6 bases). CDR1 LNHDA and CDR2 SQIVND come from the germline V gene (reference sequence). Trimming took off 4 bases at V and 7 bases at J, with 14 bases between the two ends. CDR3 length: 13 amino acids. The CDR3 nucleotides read TGTGCCAGTAGTACCGCCCGGGACACTGAGCAGTACTTC. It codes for CASSTARDTEQYF.

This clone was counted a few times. Here the CDR3 DNA reads TGTGCCTGGGCGACAGGGGGCGAGGCGGGTGCCTACACCTTC. This gives the protein CAWATGGEAGAYTF. The gene calls are TRBV30 and TRBJ1-2, with TRBD1 matching over 10 bases. The CDR3 extends over 14 amino acids. Germline assignment: CDR1 GTSNPN and CDR2 SVGIG (reference sequence). The ends lost 5 bases at V and 10 bases at J; junction bases unmatched: 13.

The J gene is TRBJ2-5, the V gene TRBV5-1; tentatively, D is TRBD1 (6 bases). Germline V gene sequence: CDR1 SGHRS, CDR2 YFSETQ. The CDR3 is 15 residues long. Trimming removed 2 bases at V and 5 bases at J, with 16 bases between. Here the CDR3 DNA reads TGCGCCAGCAGCTTCGGGACATCCCCGTTGGAGACCCAGTACTTC. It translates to CASSFGTSPLETQYF.

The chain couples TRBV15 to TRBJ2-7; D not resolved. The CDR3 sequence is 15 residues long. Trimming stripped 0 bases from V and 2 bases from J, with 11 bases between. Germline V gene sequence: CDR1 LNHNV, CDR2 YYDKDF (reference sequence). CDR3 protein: CATSRDRLAAYEQYF. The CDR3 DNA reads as TGTGCCACCAGCAGAGACCGCTTGGCAGCCTACGAGCAGTACTTC.

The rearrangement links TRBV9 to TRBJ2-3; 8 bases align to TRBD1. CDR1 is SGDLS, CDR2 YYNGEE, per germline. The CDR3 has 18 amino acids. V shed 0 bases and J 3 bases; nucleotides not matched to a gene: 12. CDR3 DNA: TGTGCCAGCAGCGTAGAGGCAGGGGGCATTTTGGAAACAGATACGCAGTATTTT. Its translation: CASSVEAGGILETDTQYF.

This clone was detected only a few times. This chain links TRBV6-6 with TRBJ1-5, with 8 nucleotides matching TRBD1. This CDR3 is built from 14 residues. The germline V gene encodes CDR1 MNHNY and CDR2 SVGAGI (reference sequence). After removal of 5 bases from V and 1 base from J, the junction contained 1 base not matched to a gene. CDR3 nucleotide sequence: TGTGCCAGCAGTCGACAGGGGAGCAATCAGCCCCAGCATTTT. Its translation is CASSRQGSNQPQHF.

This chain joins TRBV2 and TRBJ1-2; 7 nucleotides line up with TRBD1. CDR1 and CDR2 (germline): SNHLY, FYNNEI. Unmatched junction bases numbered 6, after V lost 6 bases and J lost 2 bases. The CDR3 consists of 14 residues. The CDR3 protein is CASRPGTANYGYTF. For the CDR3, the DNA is TGTGCCAGCAGACCAGGGACAGCGAACTATGGCTACACCTTC.

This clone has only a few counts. The DNA for the CDR3 is TGCGCCAGCAAGTTGGGCTACGAGCAGTACTTC. It encodes CASKLGYEQYF. V and J are TRBV5-1 and TRBJ2-5; D ambiguous. The J call may be in error: the DNA end matches TRBJ2-7 better. The germline CDR1 and CDR2 sequences are SGHRS and YFSETQ. The CDR3 spans 11 residues.

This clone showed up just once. Here the CDR3 reads CASTGTRPYEQYF. In nucleotides, the CDR3 is TGTGCCAGCACCGGGACTAGACCCTACGAGCAGTACTTC. The chain joins TRBV2 to TRBJ2-7, with 8 positions matching TRBD2. There are 13 residues in the CDR3. Germline V gives CDR1 SNHLY, CDR2 FYNNEI. The V and J ends lost 7 bases and 2 bases, in that order; junction bases with no gene match: 4.

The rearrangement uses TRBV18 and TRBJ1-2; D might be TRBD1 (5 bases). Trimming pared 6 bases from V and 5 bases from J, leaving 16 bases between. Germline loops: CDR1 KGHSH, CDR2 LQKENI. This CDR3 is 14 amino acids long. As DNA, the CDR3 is TGTGCCAGCTCTCTTCACGGGGGGGAGTATGGCTACACCTTC. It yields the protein CASSLHGGEYGYTF.

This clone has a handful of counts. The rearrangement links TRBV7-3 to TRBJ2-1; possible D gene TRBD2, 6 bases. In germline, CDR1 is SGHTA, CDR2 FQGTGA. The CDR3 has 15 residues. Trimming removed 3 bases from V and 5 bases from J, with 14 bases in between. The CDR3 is CASSLLGSGNNEQFF. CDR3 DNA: TGTGCCAGCAGCTTGTTGGGTAGCGGAAACAATGAGCAGTTCTTC.

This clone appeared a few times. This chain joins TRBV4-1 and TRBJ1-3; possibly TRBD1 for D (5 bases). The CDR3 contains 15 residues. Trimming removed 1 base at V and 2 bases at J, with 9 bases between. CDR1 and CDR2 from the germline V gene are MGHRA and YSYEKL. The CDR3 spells CASSQVGGPGNTIYF. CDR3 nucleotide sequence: TGCGCCAGCAGCCAAGTGGGGGGACCTGGAAACACCATATATTTT.

CDR3 sequence: CASSIQTGSTDTQYF. The DNA of the CDR3 is TGTGCCAGTAGTATCCAGACAGGGAGCACAGATACGCAGTATTTT. J is TRBJ2-3 and V is TRBV19, with 7 bases fitting TRBD1. The junction had 3 bases not matched to a gene; V was cut back by 3 bases and J by 0 bases. Looked up from germline, CDR1 is LNHDA and CDR2 is SQIVND (reference sequence). The CDR3 contains 15 residues.